This TCR beta chain was captured in a study of cytomegalovirus exposure and HLA in healthy donors (dated by TCRdb to about 2017). Turning to the overall study: According to an earlier analysis of a few hundred of the donors, 200 million or so T cells yielded 117 million unique TCR beta sequences and approximately 300 Gb of sequence data. The study combined high-throughput TCR immunosequencing, statistical association of individual TCRs with disease status, and machine learning to predict cytomegalovirus infection status. Of the roughly 400 genotyped donors, about 80% fell in the genetic ancestry cluster associated with self-reported Caucasian donors. In the later analysis, no new phenotypic data were used to find candidate immune exposures; instead, reliance was placed on TCR beta sequences and their occurrence across donors. The study used immunosequencing to profile the T cell repertoires of about 670 subjects and linked those repertoires to cytomegalovirus serostatus. A later analysis re-examined previously published TCR beta repertoires from more than 650 donors and added high-resolution HLA genotyping to investigate patterns of TCR occurrence. In addition to the first cohort of 650 to 800 subjects, a separate validation cohort of over 90 different subjects was used. All discovery cohort repertoires had been generated using a single sequencing platform. An earlier analysis of around 540 of the donors applied high-throughput TCR beta sequencing to assess whether each TCR beta V gene segment acted as functional or pseudogenic. Across 398 genotyped donors of the cohort, an average of approximately 200,000 unique TCR beta nucleotide sequences per donor were sequenced, and approximately 17% of those sequences were non-productive. Donor age, sex, ethnicity and CMV serostatus were collected together with the repertoire data. In a later genetic analysis, genome-wide SNP genotypes for about three fifths of the roughly 670 donors were used, and that subset was treated as a discovery cohort. HLA typing covered class I and class II loci at four-digit resolution. Roughly five DR-DQ haplotypes were treated as single units for association and clustering because of strong linkage in the cohort. The number of donors typed differed by locus, with 629-630 for A, B, C, DRB1 and DQB1, roughly 520 for DQA1, 606 for DPA1, and some 450 for DPB1. Approximately 300 gigabases of sequencing data and tens of millions of unique TCR sequences were included in an early release covering roughly 600 HLA-typed donors. The study aimed to test whether cataloging public T cell receptors could reveal signatures of past pathogen exposure. General findings and caveats noted by the study authors: A further reported finding was that TCR beta sequences accurately predicted the HLA-A and HLA-B alleles for most subjects in the first cohort. In a later analysis, the rate of TCR association differed among HLA loci, with DRB1 alleles having the most associated TCRs and HLA-C alleles having the fewest. Assigning TCR associations to individual alleles was difficult when HLA alleles, especially DR and DQ, strongly co-occurred. A total of fewer than 200 TCR beta chains were listed by the study as associated with cytomegalovirus. Most CMV-associated TCR beta chains appeared to be HLA-restricted in a later analysis, and the HLA associations seemed to be driven largely by CMV exposure. The earlier analysis of some 540 of the donors excluded some 16 rarely observed V segments, including chromosome 9 orphons, because counts were too low. Specific HLA alleles were associated with about 17,000 TCR beta sequences at a false discovery rate of 0.05 in a later analysis. In a later genetic analysis, fewer N-insertions in productive TCRs were reported among donors in an Asian-associated ancestry cluster than the 666-donor mean. Correlated functional status among segregating V segments might reflect linkage disequilibrium, but an unknown experimental factor could not be ruled out. A later analysis reported that several top co-occurrence clusters appeared linked to parvovirus B19, influenza, CMV and Epstein-Barr virus. CMV serostatus was the only immune exposure information available for the cohort. In both the original and validation cohorts, the classifier was reported to diagnose cytomegalovirus status with high specificity and sensitivity. In an earlier analysis of some 550 of the donors, most TCR beta V segments were observed in productive rearrangements about 87% or about 30% of the time, broadly matching IMGT annotations. Sequencing depth was assumed to be roughly uniform across donors in the presence/absence analyses, though that assumption may not hold. In vitro tests confirmed that a few of the cytomegalovirus-associated TCR beta chains recognize cytomegalovirus antigens. HLA typing was unavailable for some donors at each locus, so association tests used only the typed subset. This cohort had only TCR beta chains sequenced, and the lack of alpha or paired-chain data limited which features could be detected. The 87-base-pair reads could not distinguish some IMGT-functional V segments, including TRBV6-2 and TRBV6-3, so those segments were excluded. In a later analysis, HLA-associated TCR beta chains were found to be more clonally expanded and to have lower generation probabilities than equally common non-associated chains. A cluster of highly shared sequence variants was judged likely to be a technical artifact of the sequencing pipeline. According to the authors, the approach could potentially be generalized to other disease states and immunological phenotypes. V-gene and J-gene trimming of TCR beta chains was associated with a missense DCLRE1C variant in a later genetic analysis, and the association was replicated in an independent cohort. Across donors, most TCR sequences were observed very rarely, whereas some public TCRs were present in many individuals.

The CDR3 measures 14 amino acids from cysteine to phenylalanine. Only the CDR3 portion is preserved as DNA: 42 bases, with reading frame beginning at the first base. The germline V gene (reference sequence) sets CDR1 to PRHDT and CDR2 to FYEKMQ. The V end gives up 5 bases and the J end 2 bases, leaving 3 bases in the junction not matched to a gene. The library came from the immunoSEQ multiplex PCR assay. For the multiplex PCR, a mixture combining 60 forward primers for TCR Vbeta segments and 13 reverse primers for TCR Jbeta segments was used. A multiplex PCR assay on genomic DNA amplified the CDR3 region of rearranged TCR beta genes. The amplified TCR beta libraries were sequenced on the Illumina HiSeq System as 87-base-pair reads. In the original analysis: A later analysis counted tens of millions of unique TCR beta chains across the 600 to 850 repertoires, and around 9.9 million of these chains were shared by at least two donors. Raw reads were error-corrected and collapsed into unique sequences by a nearest-neighbor algorithm in which closely related sequences were merged to remove PCR and sequencing errors. To assign V, D and J gene segments, CDR3 sequences were aligned to IMGT reference sequences. For a sequence to be retained, at least a six-nucleotide match to both a V gene segment and a J gene segment was required. A rearrangement counted as productive if the CDR3 had no stop codons and remained in frame with V and J, and every other rearrangement counted as non-productive. CDR3 was defined by IMGT convention, running from the second conserved V-encoded cysteine to the conserved J-encoded phenylalanine. The earlier analysis of 450 to 750 of the donors excluded any sequence lacking an unambiguous match to a single V gene segment. In an earlier analysis of a few hundred of the donors, V segments were called functional above 56.7% productive rearrangements and were called segregating when the between-donor standard deviation exceeded 5%. To diagnose cytomegalovirus status from the catalog of TCR beta chain sequences, a statistical classification framework was built. In a later analysis, V and J genes were assigned by comparing TCR nucleotide sequences against IMGT/GENE-DB human TR gene sequences. The TCRdist pipeline was used in a later analysis to assign CDR3 sequences and most-parsimonious VDJ recombination scenarios. In a later analysis, each TCR beta chain was defined by its CDR3 amino acid sequence together with its V-gene family, and reads lacking a unique V-gene family were excluded. To address suspected cross-contamination and a sequencing artifact, a later analysis removed around 590 highly shared, low-generation-probability nucleotide sequences. In a later analysis, a clonal expansion index for each public chain was calculated from normalized within-repertoire ranks of inferred template counts. Generation probabilities in a later analysis came from a VDJ recombination model fitted to out-of-frame rearrangements, and those results were checked against IGoR. In a later analysis, hypergeometric tests were used to score TCR-TCR, TCR-HLA and TCR-CMV co-occurrence, with a repertoire-size bias correction applied to TCR pairs. In a later analysis, false discovery rates were estimated by permuting HLA or CMV assignments 20 times. In a later analysis, co-occurring TCRs were grouped with DBSCAN, and TCRdist sequence similarity was added when clustering was performed within HLA-allele-positive subsets. Repertoires with fewer than 30,000 or more than 120,000 public chains were left out of co-occurrence clustering, as were four to six repertoires with anomalous nucleotide sharing. TCRdb stores this immuneACCESS table with in-frame sequences only. Part of the clones is absent; in the studies checked, under half of the shortfall reflects unresolved V genes, and no reason is known for the rest. Clonal size and the V and J genes are those of that table, whereas D and trimming came from the DNA. The sample table contains about 120,000 clones; only one count was recorded for over 80% of them. Around 0.24% of the sample is taken by the ten largest.

The cohort comprised some 680 healthy bone marrow donors. At the time of sampling, every cohort member was nominally healthy, though immune exposures that went unrecorded were likely present. The donor was CMV seronegative and belonged to the group of around 400 seronegative cohort members. A peripheral blood sample was provided by each donor, and peripheral blood mononuclear cells were used for TCR beta sequencing. The Qiagen DNeasy Blood Extraction Kit was used to extract genomic DNA from the blood cell samples. This clone has only a few counts. There is no known antigen for this receptor. Per-base quality was not reported, and no clone a single base away is much larger than it.

The sequencing input was PBMCs. The receptor was isolated from a man in his fifties in good health and CMV-seronegative. Recombination joined TRBV13 with TRBJ1-5, with 7 middle bases fitting TRBD1. In nucleotides, the sequence is TGTGCCAGCAGCCCCGGGACAGGCAATCAGCCCCAGCATTTT. Translated, this is CASSPGTGNQPQHF. The variable domain in full, with residues beyond the CDR3 obtained from the reference TRBV13 and TRBJ1-5 genes, is AAGVIQSPRHLIKEKRETATLKCYPIPRHDTVYWYQQGPGQDPQFLISFYEKMQSDKGSIPDRFSAQQFSDYHSELNMSSLELGDSALYFCASSPGTGNQPQHFGDGTRLSIL.